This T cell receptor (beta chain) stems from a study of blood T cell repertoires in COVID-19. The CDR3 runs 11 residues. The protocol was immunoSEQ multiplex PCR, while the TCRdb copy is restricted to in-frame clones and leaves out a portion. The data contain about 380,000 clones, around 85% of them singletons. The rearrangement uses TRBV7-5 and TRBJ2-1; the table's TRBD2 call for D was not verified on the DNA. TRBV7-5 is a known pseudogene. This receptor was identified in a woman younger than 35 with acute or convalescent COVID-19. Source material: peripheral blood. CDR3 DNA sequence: TGTGCCAGAAGCTTAGCTTATGAGCAGTTCTTC. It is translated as CARSLAYEQFF.